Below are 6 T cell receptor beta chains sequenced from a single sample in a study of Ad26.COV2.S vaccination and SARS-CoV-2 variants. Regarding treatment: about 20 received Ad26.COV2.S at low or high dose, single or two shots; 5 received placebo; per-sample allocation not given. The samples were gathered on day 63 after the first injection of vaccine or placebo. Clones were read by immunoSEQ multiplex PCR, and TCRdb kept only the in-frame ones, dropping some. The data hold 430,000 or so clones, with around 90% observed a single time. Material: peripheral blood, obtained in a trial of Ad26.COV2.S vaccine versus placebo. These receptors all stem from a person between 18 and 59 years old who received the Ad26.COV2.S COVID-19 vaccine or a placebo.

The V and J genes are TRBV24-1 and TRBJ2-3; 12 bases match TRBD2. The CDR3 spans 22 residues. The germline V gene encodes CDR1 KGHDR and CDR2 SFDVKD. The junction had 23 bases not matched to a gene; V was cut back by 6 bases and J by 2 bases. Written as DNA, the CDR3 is TGTGCCACCAGTCCCCCCCAAACGCGGACTAGCGGGAACCTAAGAATCACAGATACGCAGTATTTT. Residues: CATSPPQTRTSGNLRITDTQYF.

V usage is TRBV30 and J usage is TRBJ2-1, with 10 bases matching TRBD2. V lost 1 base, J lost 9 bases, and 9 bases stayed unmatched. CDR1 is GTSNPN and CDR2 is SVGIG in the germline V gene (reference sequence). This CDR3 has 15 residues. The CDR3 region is CAWSEGLARAVEQFF. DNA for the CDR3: TGTGCCTGGAGTGAGGGACTAGCGAGGGCGGTTGAGCAGTTCTTC.

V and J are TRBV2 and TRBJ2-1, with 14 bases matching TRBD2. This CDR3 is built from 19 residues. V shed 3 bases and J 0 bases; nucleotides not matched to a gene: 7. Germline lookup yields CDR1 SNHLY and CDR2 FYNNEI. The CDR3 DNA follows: TGTGCCAGCAGTGAGGTGGGACTAGCGGGAGATAGCTCCTACAATGAGCAGTTCTTC. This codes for CASSEVGLAGDSSYNEQFF.

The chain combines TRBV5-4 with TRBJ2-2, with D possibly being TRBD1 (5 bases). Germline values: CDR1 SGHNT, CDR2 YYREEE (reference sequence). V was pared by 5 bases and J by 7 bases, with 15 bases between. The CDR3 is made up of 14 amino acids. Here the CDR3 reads CASRPGAWGGELFF. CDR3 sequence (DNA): TGTGCCAGCAGACCTGGGGCCTGGGGCGGGGAGCTGTTTTTT. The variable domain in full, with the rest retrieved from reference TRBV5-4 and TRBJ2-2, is ETGVTQSPTHLIKTRGQQVTLRCSSQSGHNTVSWYQQALGQGPQFIFQYYREEENGRGNFPPRFSGLQFPNYSSELNVNALELDDSALYLCASRPGAWGGELFFGEGSRLTVL.

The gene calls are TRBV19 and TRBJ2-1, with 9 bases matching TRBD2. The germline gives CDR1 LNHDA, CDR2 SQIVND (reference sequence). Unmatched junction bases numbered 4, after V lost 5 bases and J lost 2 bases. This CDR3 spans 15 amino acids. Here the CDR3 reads CASSRLADTYNEQFF. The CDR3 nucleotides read TGTGCCAGTAGTCGACTAGCGGACACCTACAATGAGCAGTTCTTC.

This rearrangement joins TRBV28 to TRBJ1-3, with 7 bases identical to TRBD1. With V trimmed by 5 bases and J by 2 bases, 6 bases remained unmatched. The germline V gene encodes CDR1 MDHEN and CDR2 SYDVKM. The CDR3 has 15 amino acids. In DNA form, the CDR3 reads TGTGCCAGCAGTCCGCCGACAGGGACTGGAAACACCATATATTTT. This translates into CASSPPTGTGNTIYF.